This TCR beta chain was observed in a study of shared clonotypes between healthy human individuals. CDR3 size: 14 residues. Per germline, CDR1 MDHEN and CDR2 SYDVKM. Trimming removed 6 bases at V and 0 bases at J, with 11 bases between. The study's findings and limits: Limitation of the genetic and exposure-history diversity represented came from the few donors.

Clones were sequenced by immunoSEQ multiplex PCR, and TCRdb holds only the in-frame ones, with some missing. In the table there are fewer than 1.6 million clones, 97% to 99% of which are singletons. Of note for this clone: Its antigen is as yet unknown.

The source of this sequence is a man aged 30 to 39 in good health. The chain joins TRBV28 to TRBJ1-2, with TRBD1 as a possible D gene (6 bases). The sample was naive CD4+ T cells sorted from blood. Subset meaning: CD45RA+ positively selected. CDR3 bases: TGTGCCAGCAGGCTGACAGGCCCTAACTATGGCTACACCTTC. Amino acid sequence: CASRLTGPNYGYTF.